This is a list of T cell receptor beta chains from one sample in a study of graft-versus-host responses after intestinal transplantation. Clones were read by immunoSEQ multiplex PCR, and TCRdb kept only the in-frame ones, dropping some. In the table there are tens of thousands of clones, about 92% of which are singletons. For these TCRs, the target antigens are not known. Sequenced here: unstimulated CD8+ T cells sorted from spleen or lymph node cells, sampled before intestinal transplant. All receptors come from a human donor who received an intestinal transplant. CDR3s include the opening cysteine and the closing phenylalanine or tryptophan. Fields, in order: J gene, clone size, V gene, D gene, CDR3 protein, CDR3 DNA. A D gene is named only where the DNA matches it firmly. Clone size appears in some rows only: once, few, many, or a class for an expanded clone.

J: TRBJ2-7
size: .
V: TRBV7-2
D: TRBD2
CDR3: CASSFPKLAGGPNSYEQYF
DNA: TGTGCCAGCAGCTTCCCTAAACTAGCGGGGGGCCCCAATTCCTACGAGCAGTACTTC

J: TRBJ1-1
size: once
V: TRBV30
D: TRBD1
CDR3: CACGQGWTEAFF
DNA: TGTGCCTGTGGACAGGGCTGGACTGAAGCTTTCTTT

J: TRBJ1-1
size: .
V: TRBV7-9
D: .
CDR3: CASSPPGRTEAFF
DNA: TGTGCCAGCAGCCCGCCCGGGAGGACTGAAGCTTTCTTT

J: TRBJ2-1
size: .
V: TRBV6-6
D: TRBD2
CDR3: CASSYERGLGNEQFF
DNA: TGTGCCAGCAGTTACGAGCGGGGGCTTGGAAATGAGCAGTTCTTC

J: TRBJ1-4
size: .
V: TRBV7-9
D: TRBD1
CDR3: CASSGPRDSNEKLFF
DNA: TGTGCCAGCAGCGGTCCCCGGGACAGTAATGAAAAACTGTTTTTT

J: TRBJ1-6
size: .
V: TRBV4-3
D: .
CDR3: CASSQDRVIVPGNSPLHF
DNA: TGCGCCAGCAGCCAAGATCGGGTAATTGTTCCGGGGAATTCACCCCTCCACTTT

J: TRBJ2-1
size: .
V: TRBV27
D: TRBD2
CDR3: CASSFGTSGGNEQFF
DNA: TGTGCCAGCAGTTTTGGGACTAGCGGGGGCAATGAGCAGTTCTTC

J: TRBJ2-3
size: .
V: TRBV5-1
D: TRBD1
CDR3: CASSRRDSDIYTDTQYF
DNA: TGCGCCAGCAGTCGCCGGGACAGCGACATATACACAGATACGCAGTATTTT

J: TRBJ1-1
size: .
V: TRBV4-3
D: .
CDR3: CASSQEMSTEAFF
DNA: TGCGCCAGCAGCCAAGAGATGAGCACTGAAGCTTTCTTT

J: TRBJ2-7
size: .
V: TRBV2
D: .
CDR3: CASSYDTGYEQYF
DNA: TGTGCCAGCAGTTACGACACAGGGTACGAGCAGTACTTC

J: TRBJ2-7
size: .
V: TRBV15
D: TRBD2
CDR3: CATSRYRLAGDEQYF
DNA: TGTGCCACCAGCAGATACAGACTAGCGGGGGACGAGCAGTACTTC

J: TRBJ2-1
size: .
V: TRBV4-3
D: TRBD1
CDR3: CASSPGTGISEQFF
DNA: TGCGCCAGCAGTCCCGGGACAGGGATTAGTGAGCAGTTCTTC

J: TRBJ2-1
size: .
V: TRBV5-6
D: .
CDR3: CASSLGYSDEQFF
DNA: TGTGCCAGCAGCTTGGGTTACTCGGATGAGCAGTTCTTC

J: TRBJ2-3
size: .
V: TRBV19
D: TRBD1
CDR3: CASTNRGQAPDTQYF
DNA: TGTGCCAGTACCAATAGGGGACAGGCCCCAGATACGCAGTATTTT

J: TRBJ2-5
size: .
V: TRBV7-9
D: TRBD2
CDR3: CASSALAGGSETQYF
DNA: TGTGCCAGCAGCGCTCTAGCGGGGGGATCAGAGACCCAGTACTTC

J: TRBJ2-2
size: .
V: TRBV12-2
D: .
CDR3: CASRSGVAGAHRGELFF
DNA: TGTGCAAGTCGCTCGGGAGTAGCGGGGGCGCATAGGGGGGAGCTGTTTTTT

J: TRBJ1-4
size: .
V: TRBV11-2
D: .
CDR3: CASSPHRGEGTNEKLFF
DNA: TGTGCCAGCAGCCCACATCGGGGGGAAGGAACTAATGAAAAACTGTTTTTT

J: TRBJ2-3
size: .
V: TRBV14
D: .
CDR3: CASSHLVGLSTDTQYF
DNA: TGTGCCAGCAGCCACCTCGTAGGACTGAGCACAGATACGCAGTATTTT

J: TRBJ2-1
size: .
V: TRBV7-2
D: TRBD2
CDR3: CASSLTSGALISYNEQFF
DNA: TGTGCCAGCAGCTTAACTAGCGGGGCGTTAATCTCCTACAATGAGCAGTTCTTC

J: TRBJ1-4
size: .
V: TRBV6-5
D: .
CDR3: CASSSLSDRPGFF
DNA: TGTGCCAGCAGTTCTCTTTCCGACAGGCCCGGGTTTTTT

J: TRBJ2-2
size: .
V: TRBV29-1
D: .
CDR3: CSVVYTGELFF
DNA: TGCAGCGTTGTATACACCGGGGAGCTGTTTTTT

J: TRBJ1-1
size: .
V: TRBV7-9
D: TRBD1
CDR3: CASSQTGVGANTEAFF
DNA: TGTGCCAGCAGCCAAACAGGGGTAGGGGCGAACACTGAAGCTTTCTTT

J: TRBJ1-2
size: .
V: TRBV29-1
D: .
CDR3: CSVVIPDYGYTF
DNA: TGCAGCGTTGTAATTCCGGACTATGGCTACACCTTC

J: TRBJ2-7
size: once
V: TRBV19
D: TRBD1
CDR3: CASSLMTGGEQYF
DNA: TGTGCCAGTAGTCTAATGACAGGGGGCGAGCAGTACTTC

J: TRBJ1-1
size: .
V: TRBV10-3
D: TRBD1
CDR3: CAISEQGANTEAFF
DNA: TGTGCCATCAGCGAACAGGGGGCTAACACTGAAGCTTTCTTT

J: TRBJ1-4
size: few
V: TRBV19
D: .
CDR3: CASSPHSVEKLFF
DNA: TGTGCCAGTAGTCCCCACAGTGTTGAAAAACTGTTTTTT

J: TRBJ2-1
size: .
V: TRBV15
D: .
CDR3: CAKSSGDSEQFF
DNA: TGTGCCAAATCCTCGGGGGATAGTGAGCAGTTCTTC

J: TRBJ2-7
size: .
V: TRBV27
D: .
CDR3: CASSPGSVPRSEQYF
DNA: TGTGCCAGCAGTCCAGGGTCGGTACCCCGGTCCGAGCAGTACTTC

J: TRBJ2-5
size: .
V: TRBV6-5
D: .
CDR3: CASSDEGTMETQYF
DNA: TGTGCCAGCAGTGACGAGGGTACGATGGAGACCCAGTACTTC

J: TRBJ1-3
size: few
V: TRBV29-1
D: .
CDR3: CTQVSGNTIYF
DNA: TGTACGCAGGTGTCCGGAAACACCATATATTTT

J: TRBJ1-2
size: .
V: TRBV19
D: .
CDR3: CASSIVGTELTMAVF
DNA: TGTGCCAGTAGTATAGTGGGGACTGAGTTAACTATGGCGGTATTC

J: TRBJ2-5
size: .
V: TRBV15
D: TRBD2
CDR3: CATISPASGGARRWKVTQYF
DNA: TGTGCCACCATCTCCCCCGCGAGCGGGGGGGCCAGGCGTTGGAAAGTGACCCAGTACTTC

J: TRBJ1-2
size: .
V: TRBV5-1
D: TRBD1
CDR3: CASSLYGQGTPNYGYTF
DNA: TGCGCCAGCAGCTTATACGGACAGGGGACCCCTAACTATGGCTACACCTTC

J: TRBJ2-1
size: .
V: TRBV12-5
D: TRBD1
CDR3: CASGWAPGQVDNEQFF
DNA: TGTGCTAGTGGTTGGGCTCCGGGACAGGTTGACAATGAGCAGTTCTTC

J: TRBJ1-2
size: .
V: TRBV30
D: .
CDR3: CAWSGDGYTF
DNA: TGTGCCTGGAGCGGTGATGGCTACACCTTC

J: TRBJ1-1
size: .
V: TRBV7-9
D: .
CDR3: CASSLGGVTEAFF
DNA: TGTGCCAGCAGCTTAGGGGGGGTCACTGAAGCTTTCTTT

J: TRBJ2-3
size: .
V: TRBV19
D: .
CDR3: CASMTASTDTQYF
DNA: TGTGCCAGTATGACAGCTAGCACAGATACGCAGTATTTT

J: TRBJ1-2
size: .
V: TRBV6-5
D: .
CDR3: CASPLVAKGGGGYTF
DNA: TGTGCCAGCCCTCTTGTGGCGAAAGGGGGTGGTGGCTACACCTTC

J: TRBJ2-7
size: .
V: TRBV27
D: TRBD2
CDR3: CASSLLGAGTSGVDGEQYF
DNA: TGTGCCAGCAGTTTACTAGGGGCCGGGACTAGCGGGGTAGACGGCGAGCAGTACTTC

J: TRBJ2-6
size: .
V: TRBV10-1
D: TRBD1
CDR3: CARGQGVSGANVLTF
DNA: TGCGCGAGGGGACAGGGGGTCTCTGGGGCCAACGTCCTGACTTTC

J: TRBJ1-4
size: few
V: TRBV10-1
D: .
CDR3: CASSGGSGEKLFF
DNA: TGCGCCAGCAGTGGTGGTAGCGGGGAAAAACTGTTTTTT

J: TRBJ1-2
size: .
V: TRBV19
D: TRBD1
CDR3: CASLSLLQGESGYTF
DNA: TGTGCCAGTCTTTCCCTCCTACAGGGGGAGAGTGGCTACACCTTC

J: TRBJ2-1
size: .
V: TRBV13
D: TRBD1
CDR3: CASSPRTGLNEQFF
DNA: TGTGCCAGCAGCCCAAGGACAGGGCTAAATGAGCAGTTCTTC